This T cell receptor beta chain was captured in a study of shared clonotypes between healthy human individuals. In its sample, this clone was seen once. No antigen is known for it. Study-level points and caveats: Though the depth was large, rarefaction showed that sorted-subset sequencing was incomplete. Among donors, sharing of clonotypes was expected to be affected by sequencing depth.

The germline V and J ends were trimmed by 4 bases and 4 bases, with 10 bases remaining between them. This CDR3 region has 13 residues. In germline, CDR1 is MNHEY, CDR2 SMNVEV (reference sequence). Every immunoSEQ plate was one replicate of a subset's evenly spread DNA. The input for sorted-subset replicate PCRs was 200 to 250 ng DNA, some 28,000 T cell genomes. Method: immunoSEQ multiplex PCR; TCRdb's copy keeps in-frame clones and lacks some. The sample yields under 750,000 clones, approximately 72% seen once. The chain combines TRBV27 with TRBJ1-2; D is uncertain. Sequences were obtained from memory CD4+ T cells sorted from blood. Subset denoted: CD45RA-negative fraction. The sequence derives from a woman younger than 45 in good health. The CDR3 sequence is CASSSGKSYGYTF. The CDR3 DNA sequence: TGTGCCAGCAGTTCTGGCAAAAGCTATGGCTACACCTTC.